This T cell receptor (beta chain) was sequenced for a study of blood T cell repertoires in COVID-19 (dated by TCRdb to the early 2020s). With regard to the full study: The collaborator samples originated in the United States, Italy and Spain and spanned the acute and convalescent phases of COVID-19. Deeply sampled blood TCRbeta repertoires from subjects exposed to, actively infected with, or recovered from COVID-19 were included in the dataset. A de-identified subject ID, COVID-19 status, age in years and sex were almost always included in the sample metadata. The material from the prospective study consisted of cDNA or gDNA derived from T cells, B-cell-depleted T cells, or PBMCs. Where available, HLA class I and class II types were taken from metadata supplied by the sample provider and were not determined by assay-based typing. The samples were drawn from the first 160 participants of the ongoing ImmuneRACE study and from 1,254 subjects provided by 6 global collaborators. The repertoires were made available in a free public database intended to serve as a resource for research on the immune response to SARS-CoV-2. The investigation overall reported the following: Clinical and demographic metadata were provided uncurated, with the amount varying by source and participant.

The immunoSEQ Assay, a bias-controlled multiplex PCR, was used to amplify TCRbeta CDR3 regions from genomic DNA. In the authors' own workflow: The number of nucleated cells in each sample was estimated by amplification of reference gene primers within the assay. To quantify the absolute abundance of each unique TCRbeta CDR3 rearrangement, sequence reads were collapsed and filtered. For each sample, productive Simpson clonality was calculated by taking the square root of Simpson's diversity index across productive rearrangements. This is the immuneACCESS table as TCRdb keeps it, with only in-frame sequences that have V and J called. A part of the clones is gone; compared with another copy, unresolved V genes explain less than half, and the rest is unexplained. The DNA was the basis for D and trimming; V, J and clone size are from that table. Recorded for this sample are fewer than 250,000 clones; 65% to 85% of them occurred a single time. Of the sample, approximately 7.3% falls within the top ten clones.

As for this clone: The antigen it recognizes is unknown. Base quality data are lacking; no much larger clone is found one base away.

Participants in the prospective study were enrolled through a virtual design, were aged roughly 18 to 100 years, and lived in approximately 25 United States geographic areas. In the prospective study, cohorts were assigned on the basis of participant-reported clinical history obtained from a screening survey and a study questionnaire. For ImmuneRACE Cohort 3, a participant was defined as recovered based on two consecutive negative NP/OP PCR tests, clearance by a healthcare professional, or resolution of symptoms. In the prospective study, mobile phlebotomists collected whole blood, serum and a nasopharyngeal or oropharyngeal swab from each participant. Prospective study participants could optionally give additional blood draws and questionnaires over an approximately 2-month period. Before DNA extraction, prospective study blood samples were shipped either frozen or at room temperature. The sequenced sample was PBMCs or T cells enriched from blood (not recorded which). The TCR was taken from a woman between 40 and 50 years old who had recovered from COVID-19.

CDR3 protein: CASRLGQGAGGYTF. The sequenced DNA is TGTGCCAGTAGGCTGGGACAGGGGGCAGGTGGCTACACCTTC. The chain is assembled from TRBV19 and TRBJ1-2, with 12 junctional bases fitting TRBD1. Counted from cysteine to phenylalanine, this CDR3 has 14 amino acids. Left in the record is the CDR3 DNA by itself, 42 bases read in frame from the first base. Looking up the germline V gene (reference sequence) yields CDR1 LNHDA and CDR2 SQIVND. For this chain, trimming is 6 bases at the V end and 7 bases at the J end, and the number of junction bases without a gene match is 6.